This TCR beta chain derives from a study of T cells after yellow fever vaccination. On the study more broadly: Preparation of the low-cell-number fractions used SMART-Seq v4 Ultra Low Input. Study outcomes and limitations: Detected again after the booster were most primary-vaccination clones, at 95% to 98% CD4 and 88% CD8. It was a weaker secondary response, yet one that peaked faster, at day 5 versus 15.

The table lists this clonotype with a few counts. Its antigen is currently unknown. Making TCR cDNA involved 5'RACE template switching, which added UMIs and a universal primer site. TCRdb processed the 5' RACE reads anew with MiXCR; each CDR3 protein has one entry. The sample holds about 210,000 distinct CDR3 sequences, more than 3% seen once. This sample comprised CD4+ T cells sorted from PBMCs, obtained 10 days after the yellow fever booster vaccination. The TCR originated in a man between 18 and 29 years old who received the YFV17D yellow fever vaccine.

CDR3 protein: CASSPEGQNQPQHF. DNA of the CDR3: TGCGCCAGCAGCCCCGAGGGACAGAATCAGCCCCAGCATTTT. This chain joins TRBV5-1 and TRBJ1-5, with 7 bases matching TRBD1. This CDR3 contains 14 residues. The germline gives CDR1 SGHRS, CDR2 YFSETQ. V was pared by 4 bases and J by 4 bases, with 5 bases of the junction left unmatched.